The 3 T cell receptor beta chains in this list originate from one sample, sequenced in a study of lymphopenia after photon versus proton radiotherapy. This table comes from immunoSEQ multiplex PCR, and its TCRdb copy is limited to in-frame clones, with some not included. The profile shows tens of thousands of clones, approximately 92% of them singletons. The sequences come from peripheral blood, collected from a patient treated with photon-based radiotherapy. These TCRs come from a woman aged 40 to 49 with cholangiocarcinoma.

J is TRBJ1-1 and V is TRBV6-5; D is unresolved. CDR1 MNHEY and CDR2 SVGAGI come from the germline V gene. Trimming took off 0 bases at V and 6 bases at J, with 17 bases between the two ends. The CDR3 loop spans 16 amino acids. CDR3: CASSYSALGIGAEAFF. CDR3 DNA sequence: TGTGCCAGCAGTTACTCGGCGTTAGGAATAGGCGCTGAAGCTTTCTTT.

The V and J genes are TRBV7-6 and TRBJ2-5, with 7 bases identical to TRBD2. The CDR3 loop spans 15 amino acids. Germline CDR1 is SGHVS and CDR2 is FNYEAQ. With 7 bases clipped from V and 1 base from J, the junction kept 9 bases outside the gene matches. The CDR3 sequence is CASTPESGGQETQYF. The DNA for the CDR3 is TGTGCCAGCACCCCAGAGTCGGGGGGCCAAGAGACCCAGTACTTC. Combining the CDR3 with reference TRBV7-6 and TRBJ2-5 gives the whole variable domain GAGVSQSPRYKVTKRGQDVALRCDPISGHVSLYWYRQALGQGPEFLTYFNYEAQQDKSGLPNDRFSAERPEGSISTLTIQRTEQRDSAMYRCASTPESGGQETQYFGPGTRLLVL.

The V gene is TRBV7-2, the J gene TRBJ2-1; 7 nucleotides line up with TRBD2. Per germline, CDR1 SGHTA and CDR2 FQGNSA. This CDR3 spans 13 amino acids. V lost 6 bases to trimming and J lost 8 bases; unmatched junction nucleotides: 7. CDR3 loop: CASRGSGPDEQFF. The DNA for the CDR3 is TGTGCCAGCAGGGGTAGCGGGCCCGATGAGCAGTTCTTC.